This T cell receptor (beta chain) was retrieved from a study of blood T cell repertoires in COVID-19. The V and J ends lost 4 bases and 4 bases respectively, with 16 bases between them. CDR3 length: 14 amino acids. Germline CDR1 GTSNPN, CDR2 SVGIG (reference sequence). Assay: immunoSEQ multiplex PCR; the TCRdb copy retains only in-frame clones and omits some. The sample yields fewer than 85,000 clones, roughly nine tenths seen once. The rearrangement links TRBV30 to TRBJ1-2; D call uncertain. The TCR comes from a man aged 55 to 70 with acute or convalescent COVID-19. The sample taken for sequencing was peripheral blood. The CDR3 region is CAWKDYPLIYGYTF. DNA for the CDR3: TGTGCCTGGAAGGACTATCCCCTCATCTATGGCTACACCTTC.